This entry features one T cell receptor beta chain sequence. TCRdb's table, derived via immunoSEQ multiplex PCR, lists solely in-frame clones and lacks some. The sample has over 55,000 clones, approximately 79% seen once; the top ten hold around 2.3%. Germline values: CDR1 SGHNT, CDR2 YENEEA. This CDR3 is built from 12 residues. Trimming removed 10 bases from V and 3 bases from J, with 12 bases in between. The data were obtained in a study of OX40 agonist ivuxolimab in advanced cancers. This TCR derives from an adult with an advanced solid tumor such as melanoma, head and neck, liver or kidney cancer. The genes are TRBV11-3 and TRBJ1-2; no definite D call. The sequenced sample was CD4+ or CD8+ T cells sorted from blood, obtained in a trial of the OX40 agonist ivuxolimab. The CDR3 DNA reads TGTGCCACTCGATCGGTATACTATGGCTACACCTTC. It codes for CATRSVYYGYTF. The full variable domain, its missing parts supplied by reference TRBV11-3 and TRBJ1-2, is EAGVVQSPRYKIIEKKQPVAFWCNPISGHNTLYWYLQNLGQGPELLIRYENEEAVDDSQLPKDRFSAERLKGVDSTLKIQPAELGDSAVYLCATRSVYYGYTFGSGTRLTVV.